This entry is about one TCR beta chain. Its antigen is not known. TCRdb keeps only in-frame clones here, not all; method: immunoSEQ multiplex PCR. Here the sample spans approximately 140,000 clones, 75% to 95% being singletons. These data belong to a study of T cell responses to AZD1222 COVID-19 vaccine. General study results and limits: After the peak T cell response, and only then, were repertoires sampled. Unmutated variant regions are reportedly the target of nearly half of TCRs that are spike-specific.

The CDR3 totals 13 residues. Looked up from germline, CDR1 is KGHSH and CDR2 is LQKENI. V lost 4 bases to trimming and J lost 5 bases; unmatched junction nucleotides: 0. This chain links TRBV18 with TRBJ1-4; 8 nucleotides align to TRBD1. This TCR derives from an adult in good health. Sequences were derived from peripheral blood, sampled on day 0 of MenACWY control vaccination. The CDR3, as DNA: TGTGCCAGCTCACGACAGGGGAATGAAAAACTGTTTTTT. Its translation is CASSRQGNEKLFF.